The present T cell receptor (beta chain) was sequenced within a study of blood T cell repertoires in COVID-19. Study-level information: Acute and convalescent COVID-19 samples came from the United States, Italy and Spain. The analysed material was cDNA or gDNA that came from T cells, B-cell-depleted T cells, or PBMCs.

This table comes from immunoSEQ multiplex PCR, and its TCRdb copy is limited to in-frame clones, with some not included. The data show fewer than 75,000 clones, with around nine tenths seen just once and nearly 4% held by the top ten. The germline CDR1 and CDR2 sequences are SGHTA and FQGNSA. This CDR3 comprises 12 residues. The ends lost 8 bases at V and 7 bases at J; junction bases unmatched: 5. The specimen was peripheral blood. This clonotype originated in a man aged 70 or older with acute or convalescent COVID-19. The chain employs TRBV7-2 and TRBJ2-5, with 9 bases lining up with TRBD2. The CDR3 is CASRAGGGTQYF. The CDR3 nucleotides are TGTGCCAGCCGAGCGGGGGGAGGGACCCAGTACTTC. Using reference TRBV7-2 and TRBJ2-5 for the parts outside the CDR3, the full variable domain is GAGVSQSPSNKVTEKGKDVELRCDPISGHTALYWYRQSLGQGLEFLIYFQGNSAPDKSGLPSDRFSAERTGGSVSTLTIQRTQQEDSAVYLCASRAGGGTQYFGPGTRLLVL.